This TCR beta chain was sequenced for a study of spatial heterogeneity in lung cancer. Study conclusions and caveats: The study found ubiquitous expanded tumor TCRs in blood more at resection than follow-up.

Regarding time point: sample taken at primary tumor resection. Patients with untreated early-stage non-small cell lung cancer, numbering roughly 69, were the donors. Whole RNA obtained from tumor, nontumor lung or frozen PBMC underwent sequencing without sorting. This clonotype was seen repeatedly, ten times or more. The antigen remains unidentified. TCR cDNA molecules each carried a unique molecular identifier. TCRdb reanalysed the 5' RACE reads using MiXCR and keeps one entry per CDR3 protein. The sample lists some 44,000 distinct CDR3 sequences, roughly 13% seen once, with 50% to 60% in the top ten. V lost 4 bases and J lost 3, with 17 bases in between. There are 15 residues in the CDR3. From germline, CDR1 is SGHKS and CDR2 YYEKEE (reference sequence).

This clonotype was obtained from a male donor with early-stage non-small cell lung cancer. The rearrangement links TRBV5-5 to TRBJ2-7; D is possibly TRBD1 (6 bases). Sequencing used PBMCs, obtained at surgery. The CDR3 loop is CASSPIQDSFYEQYF. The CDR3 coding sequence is TGTGCCAGCAGCCCAATCCAGGACAGCTTCTACGAGCAGTACTTC.